This T cell receptor (beta chain) came from a study of cytomegalovirus exposure and HLA in healthy donors. The wider study: The study placed about four fifths of its approximately 360 genotyped donors in the Caucasian-associated ancestry cluster.

PCR amplification relied on 60 Vbeta primers (plus 13 Jbeta primers). Sequencing used immunoSEQ multiplex PCR; TCRdb keeps in-frame clones, though not all of them. In the table there are under 200,000 clones, around 82% of which are singletons. This clone showed up just a few times. Its antigen is unidentified. General study results and limits: Investigators reported 164 TCR beta chains as tied to cytomegalovirus. Available immune exposure information covered CMV serostatus only. Accurate prediction of most subjects' HLA-A and HLA-B alleles from TCR beta sequences was reported.

The CDR3 contains 17 residues. V lost 4 bases and J lost 0; bases outside the gene matches: 8. CDR1 is MNHEY, CDR2 SMNVEV, per germline (reference sequence). This receptor was identified in a boy aged 2 to 9 in good health and CMV-seronegative. The chain is built from TRBV27 and TRBJ1-4, with 7 positions matching TRBD1. The sample was PBMCs. For the CDR3, the DNA is TGTGCCAGCAGTTCCTTGACAGGGACTGCAACTAATGAAAAACTGTTTTTT. Its translation: CASSSLTGTATNEKLFF.